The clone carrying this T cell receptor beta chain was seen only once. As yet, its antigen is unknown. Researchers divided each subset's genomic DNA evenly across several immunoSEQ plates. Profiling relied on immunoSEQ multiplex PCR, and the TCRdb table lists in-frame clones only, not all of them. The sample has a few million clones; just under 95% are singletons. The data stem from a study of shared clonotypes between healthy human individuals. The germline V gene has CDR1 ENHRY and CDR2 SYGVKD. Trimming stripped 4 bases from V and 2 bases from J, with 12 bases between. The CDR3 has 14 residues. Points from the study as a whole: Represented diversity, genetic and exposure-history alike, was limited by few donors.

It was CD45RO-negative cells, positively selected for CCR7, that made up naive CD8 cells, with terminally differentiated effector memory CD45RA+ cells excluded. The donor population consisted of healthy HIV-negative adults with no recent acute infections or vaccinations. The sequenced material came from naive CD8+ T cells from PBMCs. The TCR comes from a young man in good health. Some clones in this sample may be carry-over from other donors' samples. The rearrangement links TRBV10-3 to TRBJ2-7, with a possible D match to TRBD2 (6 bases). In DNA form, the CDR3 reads TGTGCCATCAGTGGGCGGGACCTACCCTACGAGCAGTACTTC. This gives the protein CAISGRDLPYEQYF.